Ten or more counts support the clone carrying this T cell receptor (beta chain). This sample stems from a study of Graves' ophthalmopathy and Graves' hyperthyroidism. Per the germline V gene, CDR1 is SGHRS and CDR2 is YFSETQ. This CDR3 contains 14 residues. With 3 bases clipped from V and 3 bases from J, the junction kept 5 bases outside the gene matches. RNA transcripts were the template, and TCR beta CDR3 regions were amplified from them. First-round RT-PCR employed HTBI primers, with a second-round multiplex PCR after it. TCRdb analysed the multiplex PCR reads with MiXCR anew, one entry per CDR3 protein. The repertoire holds a few hundred thousand distinct CDR3 sequences, with approximately 21% as singletons. Moderately to severely active ophthalmopathy under 3 months, CAS at least 3, NOSPECS at least 4. If patients had other autoimmune diseases, uncontrolled infections, pregnancy or lactation, they were excluded.

The receptor's source is a woman in her 50s with Graves' ophthalmopathy. Sequenced: peripheral blood. The V call is TRBV5-1, the J call TRBJ2-7; 8 bases agree with TRBD1. The CDR3: CASSYGQGIYEQYF. CDR3 DNA: TGCGCCAGCAGCTACGGACAGGGAATCTACGAGCAGTACTTC.